These T cell receptor beta chains were read from a single sample in a study of blood T cell repertoires in COVID-19. The method was immunoSEQ multiplex PCR; TCRdb's version includes in-frame clones alone and lacks a portion of them. The repertoire has roughly 360,000 clones, 81% of them found once; the top ten carry 0.85% to 1.2%. What was sequenced was peripheral blood. Every receptor here comes from a human donor with acute or convalescent COVID-19. The donor label of this sample is uncertain. The CDR3 runs from the conserved cysteine through the conserved F or W. The D gene is left open where the match is weak. Size values are once, few and many counts, or a class for expanded clones, and some rows have none.

clone_size	d_call	v_call	j_call	cdr3_length	cdr3_nt	cdr3_aa
-	-	TRBV11-2	TRBJ2-1	15	TGTGCCAGCACTCGATCCCCAGGGGGGTACAATGAGCAGTTCTTC	CASTRSPGGYNEQFF
-	-	TRBV5-5	TRBJ1-4	18	TGTGCCAGCAGTACTCAACCGACAGCTTCACGAAGGACTGAAAAACTGTTTTTT	CASSTQPTASRRTEKLFF
-	-	TRBV5-1	TRBJ1-1	16	TGCGCCAGCAGCTCCCGAGACAGTAACATGAACACTGAAGCTTTCTTT	CASSSRDSNMNTEAFF
-	TRBD2	TRBV28	TRBJ2-3	19	TGTGCCAGCAGTACAAAGCGGGGGGAAAAGAAAAATCCCACAGATACGCAGTATTTT	CASSTKRGEKKNPTDTQYF
-	-	TRBV7-9	TRBJ2-3	15	TGTGCCAGCAGCACTAGCCGACAGGGCGCAGATACGCAGTATTTT	CASSTSRQGADTQYF
-	-	TRBV28	TRBJ1-2	17	TGTGCCAGCAGTTTCCTTTCGAACCTTCCCTCGCGAAAGGGCTACACCTTC	CASSFLSNLPSRKGYTF
-	-	TRBV27	TRBJ1-2	11	TGTGCCAGCAGCCGGGGGTATGGCTACACCTTC	CASSRGYGYTF
-	-	TRBV18	TRBJ1-1	15	TGTGCCAGCTCGCCGAGTCCCCCAACGGGCACTGAAGCTTTCTTT	CASSPSPPTGTEAFF
-	TRBD1	TRBV2	TRBJ1-5	13	TGTGCCAGCAGGGACAGGGGGCATCAGCCCCAGCATTTT	CASRDRGHQPQHF
-	TRBD1	TRBV28	TRBJ1-6	15	TGTGCCAGCAGTTCACAGGGGGCTTTTGGTTCACCCCTCCACTTT	CASSSQGAFGSPLHF
-	TRBD2	TRBV4-2	TRBJ2-1	15	TGTGCCAGCAGCCAACGACTAGCGGGTTACAATGAGCAGTTCTTC	CASSQRLAGYNEQFF
once	-	TRBV7-2	TRBJ2-7	13	TGTGCCAGCAGCTTAGCGTACAGCTACGAGCAGTACTTC	CASSLAYSYEQYF
-	TRBD1	TRBV19	TRBJ1-2	13	TGTGCCAGTAGGCTCAACAGGGGGCGAGGCTACACCTTC	CASRLNRGRGYTF
-	TRBD2	TRBV7-9	TRBJ2-1	15	TGTGCCAGCAGTTGGTTGGCGGGAGGGGTCGGTGAGCAGTTCTTC	CASSWLAGGVGEQFF
-	TRBD2	TRBV30	TRBJ2-2	13	TGTGCCTGGTCTAGCGGGGACACCGGGGAGCTGTTTTTT	CAWSSGDTGELFF
-	-	TRBV3-1/TRBV3-2	TRBJ2-3	14	TGTGCCAGCAGCCAACCGGGAGTTTTAAATACGCAGTATTTT	CASSQPGVLNTQYF
-	-	TRBV19	TRBJ2-7	13	TGTGCCAGCTCGGGACATCCACCCTACGAGCAGTACTTC	CASSGHPPYEQYF
-	-	TRBV11-2	TRBJ1-3	12	TGTGCCAGCAGCTCAGGCGGAAACACCATATATTTT	CASSSGGNTIYF
-	TRBD2	TRBV18	TRBJ2-1	17	TGTGCCAGCTCACCATTACTCGGGGCGGGGGATGACAATGAGCAGTTCTTC	CASSPLLGAGDDNEQFF
-	-	TRBV16	TRBJ1-2	18	TGTGCCAGCAGCCAAACCAAAACCCCAGGACGGGGGAACTATGGCTACACCTTC	CASSQTKTPGRGNYGYTF
-	-	TRBV6-2/TRBV6-3	TRBJ1-2	17	TGTGCCAGCAGCCCTATGACAGGTCTTCCATTTAACTATGGCTACACCTTC	CASSPMTGLPFNYGYTF
few	TRBD2	TRBV2	TRBJ2-1	15	TGTGCCAGCAGTCTGACTAGCGGGAGTGGAAATGAGCAGTTCTTC	CASSLTSGSGNEQFF
-	-	TRBV4-2	TRBJ2-2	16	TGTGCCAGCAGCCAAGACCCGGTGCCCAACACCGGGGAGCTGTTTTTT	CASSQDPVPNTGELFF
once	TRBD2	TRBV7-9	TRBJ2-1	15	TGTGCCAGCAGCAAAGCGGGAGGGCGGGTCAATGAGCAGTTCTTC	CASSKAGGRVNEQFF
-	TRBD1	TRBV28	TRBJ2-7	15	TGTGCCAGCAGCCTCCTCCCGGACAGGCCCTACGAGCAGTACTTC	CASSLLPDRPYEQYF
-	-	TRBV6-5	TRBJ2-1	15	TGTGCCAGCCGAACAAGAACTAGCTCCTACAATGAGCAGTTCTTC	CASRTRTSSYNEQFF
-	-	TRBV6-5	TRBJ1-2	12	TGTGCCAGCAGTTCCTATTCCTATGGCTACACCTTC	CASSSYSYGYTF
-	TRBD2	TRBV7-9	TRBJ2-1	18	TGTGCCAGCAGCTTAGACCGGACTAGCGGGGGGCACACCAATGAGCAGTTCTTC	CASSLDRTSGGHTNEQFF
-	-	TRBV5-6	TRBJ2-7	14	TGTGCCAGCAGCTTGGCTCTTCTTCCCTACGAGCAGTACTTC	CASSLALLPYEQYF
-	-	TRBV5-1	TRBJ1-2	15	TGCGCCAGCAGCTTGAGTGCCCCCCCAAGCGGTGGCTACACCTTC	CASSLSAPPSGGYTF
-	TRBD1	TRBV15	TRBJ1-2	14	TGTGCCACCAGCAGAGGGGGACAGAACTATGGCTACACCTTC	CATSRGGQNYGYTF
-	-	TRBV7-8	TRBJ2-3	15	TGTGCCAGCAGCTTAGTGGGGGGTAGCACAGATACGCAGTATTTT	CASSLVGGSTDTQYF
-	-	TRBV13	TRBJ2-1	16	TGTGCCAGCAGCTTAGCCCCGGGAAGGGCCTACAATGAGCAGTTCTTC	CASSLAPGRAYNEQFF
few	TRBD2	TRBV4-2	TRBJ2-1	15	TGTGCCAGCAGCCAGGGGGAGCGGGATTACAATGAGCAGTTCTTC	CASSQGERDYNEQFF
-	-	TRBV28	TRBJ1-2	12	TGTGCCAGCAGTTTAAACAGTAATGGCTACACCTTC	CASSLNSNGYTF
-	TRBD1	TRBV30	TRBJ1-1	14	TGTGCCTGGAGGACAGGGGGCGGAGGAACTGAAGCTTTCTTT	CAWRTGGGGTEAFF
-	TRBD1	TRBV24-1	TRBJ2-7	15	TGTGCCACCAGTGATTCCAGGGGGATGGCCTACGAGCAGTACTTC	CATSDSRGMAYEQYF
-	-	TRBV7-8	TRBJ2-1	16	TGTGCCAGCAGCTTAACAGCAGGAAACTCCTACAATGAGCAGTTCTTC	CASSLTAGNSYNEQFF
-	TRBD2	TRBV9	TRBJ2-1	15	TGTGCCAGCAGCCCAACTAGCGGGGCCACCAATGAGCAGTTCTTC	CASSPTSGATNEQFF
-	TRBD2	TRBV5-1	TRBJ2-5	17	TGCGCCAGCAAACAAACACCACTAGCGGGGGTTCAAGAGACCCAGTACTTC	CASKQTPLAGVQETQYF
few	-	TRBV7-2	TRBJ2-1	13	TGTGCCAGCACATGGGAGAGCTACAATGAGCAGTTCTTC	CASTWESYNEQFF